Below, 13 T cell receptor beta chains from the same sample are listed, as sequenced in a study of T cells in Graves' hyperthyroidism and ophthalmopathy. Using RNA transcripts as the source, TCR beta CDR3 regions were amplified. The HTBI set primed first-round TCR CDR3 RT-PCR. From the multiplex PCR reads, TCRdb called clonotypes with MiXCR, one entry per CDR3 protein. Found here are around 300,000 distinct CDR3 sequences, around 14% of them singletons; the top ten hold around 23%. The sequenced sample was blood. These receptors originate from a woman aged 25 to 39 with Graves' hyperthyroidism.

This clonotype was detected ten times or more. V usage is TRBV6-2 or TRBV6-3 and J usage is TRBJ2-1, with TRBD2 matching over 10 bases. Germline CDR1 MNHEY, CDR2 SVGEGT. The V segment lost 2 bases and the J segment 6 bases; nucleotides outside the gene matches: 4. The CDR3 is 15 amino acids. CDR3 nucleotides: TGTGCCAGCAGTTACGCTCTAGCGGGGGTCAATGAGCAGTTCTTC. The encoded protein is CASSYALAGVNEQFF.

The table lists this clonotype with many counts. This chain connects TRBV7-2 to TRBJ2-3, with D unresolved. The CDR3 totals 14 residues. Germline CDR1 is SGHTA and CDR2 is FQGNSA. Trimming took off 3 bases at V and 2 bases at J, with 9 bases between the two ends. For the CDR3, the DNA is TGTGCCAGCAGCTTCCGCAATCCCACAGATACGCAGTATTTT. This codes for CASSFRNPTDTQYF. Full variable domain (outside the CDR3, taken from reference TRBV7-2 and TRBJ2-3): GAGVSQSPSNKVTEKGKDVELRCDPISGHTALYWYRQSLGQGLEFLIYFQGNSAPDKSGLPSDRFSAERTGGSVSTLTIQRTQQEDSAVYLCASSFRNPTDTQYFGPGTRLTVL.

This clonotype showed up many times. This chain links TRBV6-2 or TRBV6-3 with TRBJ2-7, with 8 bases fitting TRBD1. V lost 8 bases and J lost 12; bases outside the gene matches: 12. This CDR3 is 12 amino acids long. Germline V gene lookup returns CDR1 MNHEY and CDR2 SVGEGT. Written as DNA, the CDR3 is TGTGCCAGCTCAACCGGGACAGGAGGGCGGTACTTC. It is translated as CASSTGTGGRYF.

At least ten counts were recorded for this clonotype. V gene TRBV7-8 combines with J gene TRBJ2-1; 7 bases align to TRBD2. Per germline, CDR1 SGHVS and CDR2 FQNEAQ. This CDR3 has 16 amino acids. V lost 5 bases, J lost 8 bases, and 15 bases stayed unmatched. Here the CDR3 reads CASSGGGAGDHHEQFF. CDR3 nucleotides: TGTGCCAGCAGCGGGGGTGGGGCGGGAGATCACCATGAGCAGTTCTTC.

This clonotype showed up many times. The chain couples TRBV2 to TRBJ2-1; 10 bases agree with TRBD2. Per the germline V gene, CDR1 is SNHLY and CDR2 is FYNNEI. CDR3 length equals 15 residues. With V trimmed by 7 bases and J by 7 bases, 10 bases remained unmatched. The CDR3, as DNA: TGTGCCAGCACTCCCCTAGCGGGAGTGCTAAATGAGCAGTTCTTC. Its translation is CASTPLAGVLNEQFF. Full variable domain (missing parts from reference TRBV2 and TRBJ2-1): EPEVTQTPSHQVTQMGQEVILRCVPISNHLYFYWYRQILGQKVEFLVSFYNNEISEKSEIFDDQFSVERPDGSNFTLKIRSTKLEDSAMYFCASTPLAGVLNEQFFGPGTRLTVL.

This clonotype was observed a few times. This sequence joins TRBV6-2 or TRBV6-3 and TRBJ2-7; 9 bases map to TRBD2. There are 19 residues in the CDR3. Germline V gene lookup returns CDR1 MNHEY and CDR2 SVGEGT. With V trimmed by 2 bases and J by 4 bases, 18 bases remained unmatched. This CDR3 reads CASSYLLEASGNVMYEQYF. The CDR3 DNA sequence: TGTGCCAGCAGTTACCTGTTGGAGGCTAGCGGGAATGTTATGTACGAGCAGTACTTC.

In its sample, this clonotype was seen a few times. This chain joins TRBV2 and TRBJ2-5; the D is unclear. V gave up 3 bases and J gave up 0 bases, with 8 bases separating them. Per the germline V gene, CDR1 is SNHLY and CDR2 is FYNNEI. The CDR3 sequence is 14 residues long. CDR3 coding DNA: TGTGCCAGCAGTGAGGCCTTGTACCAAGAGACCCAGTACTTC. Translating gives CASSEALYQETQYF.

This clonotype was detected many times. The gene calls are TRBV6-1 and TRBJ2-1; 8 nucleotides match TRBD2. There are 16 residues in the CDR3. Germline V gene sequence: CDR1 MNHNS, CDR2 SASEGT. V gave up 2 bases and J gave up 0 bases; unmatched junction bases: 3. The CDR3 loop reads CASSEWSGSSYNEQFF. As DNA, the CDR3 is TGTGCCAGCAGTGAATGGAGCGGGAGCTCCTACAATGAGCAGTTCTTC.

This sequence joins TRBV12-3 or TRBV12-4 and TRBJ2-2; D possibly corresponds to TRBD2 (6 bases). V dropped 6 bases and J dropped 7 bases, with 15 bases sitting between them. This CDR3 region has 14 residues. The CDR3 is CASSMGDFNGELFF. The DNA of the CDR3 is TGTGCCAGCAGCATGGGGGACTTTAACGGGGAGCTGTTTTTT.

This clonotype was detected ten times or more. This chain uses TRBV28 with TRBJ2-1, with 8 nucleotides matching TRBD2. Looked up from germline, CDR1 is MDHEN and CDR2 is SYDVKM. The CDR3 runs 16 residues. The V gene end was trimmed by 2 bases and the J gene end by 5 bases; junction bases not matched to a gene: 8. The CDR3 reads CASSLTGTRGDNEQFF. The CDR3 nucleotides are TGTGCCAGCAGTTTAACGGGGACTAGAGGGGACAATGAGCAGTTCTTC.

This clonotype was picked up many times. The chain carries TRBV28 and TRBJ2-3; D is ambiguous. With 3 bases removed from V and 1 base from J, the gap between germline ends came to 11 bases. Germline lookup yields CDR1 MDHEN and CDR2 SYDVKM. CDR3 length: 15 amino acids. The CDR3 DNA sequence: TGTGCCAGCAGTTTTGAAGGGCTTGGCACAGATACGCAGTATTTT. Translation gives CASSFEGLGTDTQYF.

In this sample, this clonotype turned up many times. The V call is TRBV20-1, the J call TRBJ2-3; the D gene is possibly TRBD1 (5 bases). The CDR3 spans 11 residues. Trimming removed 6 bases from V and 5 bases from J, with 9 bases in between. Germline values: CDR1 DFQATT, CDR2 SNEGSKA (reference sequence). The CDR3 loop is CSASTGDTQYF. As DNA, the CDR3 is TGCAGTGCAAGCACAGGAGATACGCAGTATTTT.

This clonotype was observed a few times. The rearrangement links TRBV6-5 to TRBJ1-6; D is ambiguous. Deletions cut 2 bases from V and 8 bases from J, with 13 bases between. The CDR3 consists of 15 residues. Germline CDR1 reads MNHEY; CDR2 reads SVGAGI. The CDR3: CASSYDLGPHSPLHF. DNA for the CDR3: TGTGCCAGCAGTTACGACCTTGGGCCCCATTCACCCCTCCACTTT.